This T cell receptor (beta chain) is from a study of cytomegalovirus exposure and HLA in healthy donors. Study-level information: The same platform was used for the 110 or so validation repertoires as for the roughly 730 first-cohort repertoires, as reported in a later analysis.

Profiled with immunoSEQ multiplex PCR; TCRdb holds only in-frame clones, not every one. Of 150,000 to 200,000 clones listed, 86% were seen once; the top ten hold over 1.3%. Points on this clone: Its antigen is not known.

The CDR3 spans 14 residues. V dropped 5 bases and J dropped 6; count of bases not matched to a gene: 8. In germline, CDR1 is SEHNR, CDR2 FQNEAQ (reference sequence). Broader study findings: Over 150 TCR beta chains were listed as cytomegalovirus-associated. According to a later analysis, TCR clusters from the first cohort tended to co-occur in the 120 or so validation repertoires.

The chain carries TRBV7-9 and TRBJ2-7, with TRBD1 matching 9 bases. The clonotype comes from a woman younger than 30 in good health and CMV-seronegative. The sample consisted of PBMCs. The DNA for the CDR3 is TGTGCCAGCAGCGTAGGCGGGACAGGGACCGAGCAGTACTTC. It is translated as CASSVGGTGTEQYF.